This T cell receptor beta chain stems from a study of shared clonotypes between healthy human individuals (dated by TCRdb to about 2020). Some background on the complete study: The cohort included three men and two women between 18 and 49 years of age. Leukapheresis yielded between about 0.94 and 8.9 billion PBMCs per donor. To estimate repertoire size and how much clonotypes are shared between individuals, the study performed deep sequencing of blood TCR repertoires from roughly five healthy adults. For each donor, CD4 naive and CD4 memory were each run on three plates, CD8 naive on two plates, and CD8 memory on one plate. Libraries were prepared and TCR repertoires were sequenced by different laboratories using diverse techniques, in order to increase sequencing depth and limit assay-specific biases. Here is what the overall study found, with its caveats: Only blood was sampled, and tissue TCR repertoires likely differ from those in blood. Compared with non-shared clonotypes, clonotypes shared by all four sorted-subset donors had higher generation probabilities. Based on pairwise subsampling, the degree of clonotype sharing among donors was expected to be affected by sequencing depth. Even with the large sequencing depth, rarefaction of the sorted-subset datasets indicated that sequencing was incomplete. Because the study included only a small number of donors, the genetic and exposure-history diversity represented was limited. Naive subsets generally had larger estimated clonotype richness than memory subsets. When a handful of donors were compared, the shared fraction of clonotypes was approximately 5% for naive CD4, roughly 3.4% for naive CD8, 2% to 2.5% for memory CD4, and around 0.4% for memory CD8.

Comment on this clone: There is no known antigen for this receptor. The sample holds no much larger clone one base away, and base qualities are not on file. The same CDR3 arises from other DNA sequences in this sample as well.

CD8 naive samples were CD45RO-negative cells positively selected for CCR7, giving a CD45RA+CCR7+ population that excluded TemRA cells. Donors were healthy HIV-negative adults with no recently reported acute infections or vaccinations. All donors were Caucasian adults living in Nashville, Tennessee, USA. Blood was obtained by leukapheresis, after which PBMCs were separated by Ficoll-Histopaque density gradient centrifugation and cryopreserved in liquid nitrogen vapor phase. Analytical flow cytometry was used to check the purity and quantity of every magnetically sorted T cell population. Genomic DNA was isolated from every sorted fraction and measured by UV absorbance on a Nanodrop 2000c. Spanning cysteine to phenylalanine, the CDR3 consists of 14 amino acids. Of the read, only the CDR3 DNA is kept; its 42 bases are in frame from base 1. Between the V and J ends, shortened by 1 base and 2 bases respectively, the junction contains 9 bases. The germline V gene sets CDR1 to SGHAT and CDR2 to FQNNGV.

Using the deep immunoSEQ assay, TCR CDR3 regions were amplified from genomic DNA by multiplex PCR. Extracted genomic DNA from each cell subset was spread evenly across all wells of several immunoSEQ 96-well plates, with each plate serving as a replicate. For sorted subsets, about 200 ng genomic DNA, equal to 30,000 to 35,000 T cell genomes, was loaded into each replicate PCR. Purified libraries were quantified with a Qubit 3.0 fluorometer, sized on a Bioanalyzer 2100, and re-quantified with the KAPA Library Quantification kit. A separate single-read 150-cycle Illumina NextSeq 550 flow cell was used to sequence each immunoSEQ 96-well plate. As for how the authors treated the data: The immunoSEQ output contained only junctional sequences without quality scores, so filtering could not match that applied to full-length reads. To assign V/J genes and CDR3, sequences were annotated against IMGT germline references using PyIR, a Python wrapper for IgBLAST v1.9. Reads were filtered out if the reads had weak V/J assignments (E-value above 1e-6), no CDR3, stop codons, out-of-frame junctions, or ambiguous translated residues. A V3J clonotype was defined by an identical inferred V gene, J gene, and CDR3 amino acid sequence. The percentage overlap between two repertoires was calculated by dividing the number of shared unique clonotypes by the size of the smaller repertoire. Repertoire richness was assessed with RTK rarefaction, the Chao1 estimator, and Recon v2.1 estimates of unobserved clonotypes. Generation probabilities were computed with OLGA for all TCRbeta clonotypes obtained by the gDNA method from four donors. The source is immuneACCESS, and TCRdb retained only in-frame sequences with V and J called. Part of the clones is not carried over; for the studies checked, unresolved V genes explain less than half of this, and the remainder is unexplained. Clone size and V and J calls were adopted from that table, with D and trimming inferred from the DNA. A total of 450,000 to 700,000 clones appear in this sample, about 95% of them only once. 0.11% of the sample is in the top ten clones.

Recombination joined TRBV11-2 with TRBJ2-7; tentative D gene TRBD1, with 5 bases matching. This TCR derives from a woman in her twenties or thirties in good health. The sequencing sample was made of naive CD8+ T cells sorted from blood. The sample's cell subset or site label is to be understood as: CD45RA+CCR7+. CDR3 loop: CASSLVSGTYEQYF. The bases are TGTGCCAGCAGCTTAGTTTCAGGGACCTACGAGCAGTACTTC.